This T cell receptor (beta chain) appears in the sequencing data of a study of T cell responses to AZD1222 COVID-19 vaccine. Notes on the study in general: Following two doses of AZD1222, Spike-specific TCR breadth and depth rose.

About this clone itself: The antigen is unknown.

V was trimmed by 0 bases and J by 3 bases, leaving 7 bases between them. This CDR3 region has 13 residues. Germline V gene lookup returns CDR1 SGHRS and CDR2 YFSETQ. Profiled with immunoSEQ multiplex PCR; TCRdb holds only in-frame clones, not every one. The sample has about 120,000 clones; around 89% are singletons. The sequence was collected from an adult in good health. V is TRBV5-1 and J is TRBJ2-7; D not certain. The sequencing used peripheral blood, collected on day 0 of AZD1222 vaccination. The CDR3 loop reads CASSLDSVYEQYF. The CDR3 DNA is TGCGCCAGCAGCTTGGACAGCGTCTACGAGCAGTACTTC. Combining the CDR3 with reference TRBV5-1 and TRBJ2-7 gives the whole variable domain KAGVTQTPRYLIKTRGQQVTLSCSPISGHRSVSWYQQTPGQGLQFLFEYFSETQRNKGNFPGRFSGRQFSNSRSEMNVSTLELGDSALYLCASSLDSVYEQYFGPGTRLTVT.